Sequencing of this T cell receptor beta chain was carried out in a study of OX40 agonist ivuxolimab in advanced cancers. Turning to the study itself: There were three patients with partial responses, one having hepatocellular carcinoma and two cutaneous melanoma. General study findings and limits: At doses 0.1 to 3.0 mg/kg, CD4+ and CD8+ clones expanded.

Only in-frame clones appear in the TCRdb table, and some are missing; sequencing was by immunoSEQ multiplex PCR. The repertoire holds 65,000 to 95,000 clones, with approximately 86% as singletons. Per the germline V gene, CDR1 is KGHSH and CDR2 is LQKENI. The CDR3 totals 20 residues. V dropped 2 bases and J dropped 3; count of bases not matched to a gene: 17. Regarding this clone: Its antigen is unidentified.

The TCR comes from an adult with an advanced solid tumor such as melanoma, head and neck, liver or kidney cancer. Sequenced here: CD4+ or CD8+ T cells sorted from blood, sampled in a trial of the OX40 agonist ivuxolimab. The chain is built from TRBV18 and TRBJ2-3, with 10 bases matching TRBD2. The CDR3 nucleotides read TGTGCCAGCTCACCATTATCGAGTAGCGGGAGGCTCCTTGGTACAGATACGCAGTATTTT. It codes for CASSPLSSSGRLLGTDTQYF.